This TCR beta chain was profiled in a study of T-cell reconstitution after alpha-beta-depleted transplantation in children. Study results and caveats: Alpha-beta T cells present about two months after transplant were reported to originate from several hundred expanded graft clones. For some patients, TCRbeta diversity was high at day 60 because of recipient T cells and thymic progenitors that survived.

The TCRbeta library incorporated unique molecular identifiers. TCRdb reprocessed the PCR reads via MiXCR and lists one record per CDR3 protein. The data hold approximately 47,000 distinct CDR3 sequences, with 40% to 60% observed a single time. This clonotype was counted a single time. Antigen: not known. The CDR3 covers 12 residues. The germline CDR1 and CDR2 sequences are SGHRS and YFSETQ. The V gene lost 0 bases and the J gene lost 5 bases, with 6 bases spanning the gap. This sequence joins TRBV5-1 and TRBJ2-7; D not certain. The receptor was isolated from a boy less than two years old with SCID, due to receive a stem cell transplant. This specimen was peripheral blood, taken before TCRalphabeta/CD19-depleted stem cell transplant. This CDR3 is CASSLGVNEQYF. Written as DNA, the CDR3 is TGCGCCAGCAGCTTGGGAGTGAACGAGCAGTACTTC.